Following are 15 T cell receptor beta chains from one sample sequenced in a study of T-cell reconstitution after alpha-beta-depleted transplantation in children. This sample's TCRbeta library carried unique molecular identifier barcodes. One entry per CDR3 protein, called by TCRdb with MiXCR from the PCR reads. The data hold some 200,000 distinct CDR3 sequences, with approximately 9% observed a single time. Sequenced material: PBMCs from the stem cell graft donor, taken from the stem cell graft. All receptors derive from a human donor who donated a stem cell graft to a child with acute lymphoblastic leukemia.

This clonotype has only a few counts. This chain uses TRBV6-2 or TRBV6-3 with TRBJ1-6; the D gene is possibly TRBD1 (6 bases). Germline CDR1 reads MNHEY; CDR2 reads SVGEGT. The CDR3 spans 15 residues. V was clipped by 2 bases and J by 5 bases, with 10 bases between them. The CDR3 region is CASSYRDRNNSPLHF. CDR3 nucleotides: TGTGCCAGCAGTTACCGCGACAGGAATAATTCACCCCTCCACTTT.

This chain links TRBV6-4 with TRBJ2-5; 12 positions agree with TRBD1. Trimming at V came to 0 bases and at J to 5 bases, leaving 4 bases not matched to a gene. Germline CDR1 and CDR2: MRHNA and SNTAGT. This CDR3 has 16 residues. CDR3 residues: CASSDSGTGGAETQYF. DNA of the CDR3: TGTGCCAGCAGTGACTCGGGGACAGGGGGCGCGGAGACCCAGTACTTC.

The CDR3 spells CASSNSGGGTDTQYF. The CDR3 coding sequence is TGTGCCAGCAGTAATAGCGGGGGGGGCACAGATACGCAGTATTTT. The chain combines TRBV27 with TRBJ2-3; 11 bases map to TRBD2. The CDR3 loop spans 15 amino acids. Trimming cost V 5 bases and J 1 base; bases outside gene matches: 2. Germline V gene lookup returns CDR1 MNHEY and CDR2 SMNVEV (reference sequence).

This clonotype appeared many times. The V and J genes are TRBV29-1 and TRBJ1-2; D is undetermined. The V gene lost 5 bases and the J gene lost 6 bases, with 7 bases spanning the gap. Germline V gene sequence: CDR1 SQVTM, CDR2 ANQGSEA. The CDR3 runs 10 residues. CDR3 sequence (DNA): TGCAGCGTTCGAATGGATGGCTACACCTTC. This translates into CSVRMDGYTF.

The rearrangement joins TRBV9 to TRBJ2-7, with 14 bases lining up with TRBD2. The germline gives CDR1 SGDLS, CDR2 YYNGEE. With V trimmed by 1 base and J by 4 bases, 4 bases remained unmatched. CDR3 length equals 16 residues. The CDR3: CASSVTGLAGEYEQYF. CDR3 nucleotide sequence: TGTGCCAGCAGCGTAACGGGACTAGCGGGGGAGTACGAGCAGTACTTC.

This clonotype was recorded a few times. CDR3 loop: CASGAYVYEQYF. DNA of the CDR3: TGTGCCAGCGGCGCTTATGTCTACGAGCAGTACTTC. The chain has TRBV12-3 or TRBV12-4 and TRBJ2-7; D not certain. This CDR3 region has 12 residues. The V end lost 8 bases, the J end lost 3 bases, and 11 bases lay between the germline ends.

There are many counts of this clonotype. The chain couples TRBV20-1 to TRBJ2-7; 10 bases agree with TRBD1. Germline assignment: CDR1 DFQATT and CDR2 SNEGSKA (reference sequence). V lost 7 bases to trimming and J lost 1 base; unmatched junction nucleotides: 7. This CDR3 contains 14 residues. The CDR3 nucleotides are TGCAGTGTTTCCGGGACAGGGGATTCCTACGAGCAGTACTTC. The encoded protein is CSVSGTGDSYEQYF.

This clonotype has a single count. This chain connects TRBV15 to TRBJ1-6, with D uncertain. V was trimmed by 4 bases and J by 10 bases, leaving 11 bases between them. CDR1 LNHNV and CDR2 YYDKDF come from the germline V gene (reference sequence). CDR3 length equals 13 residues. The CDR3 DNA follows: TGTGCCACCAGCAATCAACGGGGATCACCCCTCCACTTT. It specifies CATSNQRGSPLHF.

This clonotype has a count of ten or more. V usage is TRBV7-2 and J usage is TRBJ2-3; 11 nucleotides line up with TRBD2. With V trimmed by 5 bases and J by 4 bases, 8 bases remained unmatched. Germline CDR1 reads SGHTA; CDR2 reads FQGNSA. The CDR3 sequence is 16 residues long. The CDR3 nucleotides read TGTGCCAGCAGCCCCTTAGCGGGGGGGCGCTCAGATACGCAGTATTTT. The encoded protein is CASSPLAGGRSDTQYF.

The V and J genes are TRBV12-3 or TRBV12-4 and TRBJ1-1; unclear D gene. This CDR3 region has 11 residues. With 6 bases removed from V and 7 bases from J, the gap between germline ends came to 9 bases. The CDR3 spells CASSLQSEAFF. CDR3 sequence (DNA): TGTGCCAGCAGCTTACAGAGTGAAGCTTTCTTT.

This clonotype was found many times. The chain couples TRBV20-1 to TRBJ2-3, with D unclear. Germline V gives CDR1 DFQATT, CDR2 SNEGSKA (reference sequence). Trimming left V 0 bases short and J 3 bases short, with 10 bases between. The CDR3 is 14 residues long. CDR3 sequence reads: CSARDPAGTDTQYF. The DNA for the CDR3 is TGCAGTGCTAGAGATCCGGCTGGAACAGATACGCAGTATTTT.

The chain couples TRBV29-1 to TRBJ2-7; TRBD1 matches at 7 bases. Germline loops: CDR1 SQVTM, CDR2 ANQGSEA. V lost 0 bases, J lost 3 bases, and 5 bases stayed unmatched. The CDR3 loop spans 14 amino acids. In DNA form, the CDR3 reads TGCAGCGTTGAAGATGCGGCAGGGGGCTACGAGCAGTACTTC. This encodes CSVEDAAGGYEQYF.

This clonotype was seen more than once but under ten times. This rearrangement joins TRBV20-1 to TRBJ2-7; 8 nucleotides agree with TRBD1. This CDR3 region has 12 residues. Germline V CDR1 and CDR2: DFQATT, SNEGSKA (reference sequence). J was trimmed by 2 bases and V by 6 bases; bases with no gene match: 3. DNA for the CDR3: TGCAGTGCCCCGGACAGGGCCTACGAGCAGTACTTC. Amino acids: CSAPDRAYEQYF.

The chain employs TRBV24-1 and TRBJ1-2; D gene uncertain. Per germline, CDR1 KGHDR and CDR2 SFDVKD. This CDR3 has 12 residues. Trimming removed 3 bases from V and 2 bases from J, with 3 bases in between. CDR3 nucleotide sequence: TGTGCCACCAGTGATCAGAACTATGGCTACACCTTC. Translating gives CATSDQNYGYTF.

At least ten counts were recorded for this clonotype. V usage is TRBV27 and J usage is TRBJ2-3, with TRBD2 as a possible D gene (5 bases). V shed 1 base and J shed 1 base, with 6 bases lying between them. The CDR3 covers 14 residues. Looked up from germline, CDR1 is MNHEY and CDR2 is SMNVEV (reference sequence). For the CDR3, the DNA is TGTGCCAGCAGTTTATTCGGGGGCACAGATACGCAGTATTTT. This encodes CASSLFGGTDTQYF.